This T cell receptor beta chain was identified in a study of control samples from healthy donors and cancer patients. Germline V gene sequence: CDR1 SGHNT, CDR2 YYREEE (reference sequence). After removal of 1 base from V and 3 bases from J, the junction contained 5 bases not matched to a gene. The length of the CDR3 is 15 residues. Some clones are missing from TCRdb's copy, which holds only in-frame ones; the method was immunoSEQ multiplex PCR. The sample yields 130,000 or so clones, about nine tenths seen once. The sequence derives from a man in his forties or fifties in good health. The chain is built from TRBV5-4 and TRBJ1-1, with 8 bases aligning to TRBD1. Material: blood. DNA of the CDR3: TGTGCCAGCAGCTTGACAGGGGGGGAGGACACTGAAGCTTTCTTT. Translation gives CASSLTGGEDTEAFF.